This T cell receptor beta chain stems from a study of prognosis after radiotherapy for stage I lung cancer (dated by TCRdb to the early 2020s). Context from the whole study: Approximately 19 stage I NSCLC patients were enrolled in Nanjing, China, between 2018 and 2019. This study profiled peripheral blood TCR beta repertoires from stage I NSCLC patients before and after stereotactic body radiotherapy and linked the repertoires to distant failure. Every patient was regarded as medically inoperable, because of comorbidities in 11 to 13 cases and refusal of surgery in over five cases. About five patients had oligometastatic NSCLC after surgical resection of the primary tumor, and more than eleven had newly diagnosed primary stage I lung tumors. After SBRT, distant metastases developed in about 20% of the 19 patients at a median of 7 months, while the remaining 15 patients had no significant progression. Squamous cell carcinoma histology was identified in several patients, and adenocarcinoma histology was identified in more than 10 patients. Image-guided IMRT or VMAT was used to deliver SBRT in 3 to 5 fractions at a biologically effective dose of at least 100 Gy. No patient received concurrent therapy alongside SBRT. The study sequenced 38 blood samples from roughly 20 patients, one before and one after SBRT per patient. The cohort comprised fewer than 15 men and five or six women with a median age of roughly 74 years, ranging from 53 to 84 years.

Remarks on this clonotype: Its target antigen remains unknown. No much larger clone exists at a distance of one base, and base qualities are not known.

V is clipped by 1 base and J by 12 bases, and the sequence between their germline boundaries is 18 bases long. The CDR3 starts with the cysteine, ends with the phenylalanine, and has 14 residues. The kept DNA is CDR3 alone, 42 bases in frame from the first base. CDR1 is given as SGHAT and CDR2 as FQNNGV, both from the germline V gene. Summary of the overall study and its limitations: Post-SBRT Shannon entropy and its change from baseline were lower in patients who developed distant metastases; baseline Shannon entropy was not associated with metastases. After SBRT, the number of unique TCR clones decreased (median roughly 9,900 before versus around 7,000 after; Wilcoxon paired P=0.011). Tumor specificity of expanded TCR clones was not determined. Limitations of the study included a small cohort and short follow-up, and the study findings need independent validation. None of the reported P values were adjusted for multiple comparisons. Differences by metastasis status were reportedly seen in TRBV and TRBJ usage frequencies, involving two V genes at baseline and, after SBRT, nine V genes and two J genes.

All patients had node-negative disease on CT and PET/CT, and none had a history of other malignancies or had previously received chemotherapy or radiotherapy. At each of two time points, approximately 6.6 milliliters of peripheral venous blood were collected in EDTA tubes. Ficoll-Paque Plus density-gradient centrifugation was used to isolate PBMCs. Immediately after collection, samples were stored at -80 degrees C until analysis. Two rounds of multiplex PCR were used to amplify the TCR beta CDR3 region from genomic DNA. The first PCR round used primers specific to each TRBV and TRBJ gene, with sequences filed in Chinese patent CN105087789A. The second PCR round used universal primers. The Roche High Pure PCR Template Preparation Kit was used to extract genomic DNA from the frozen PBMCs. An Illumina HiSeq 3000 was used to sequence the libraries paired-end with 151 bp reads. On the study's bioinformatics: CutAdapt was used to remove raw reads lacking the multiplex PCR primer sequences. High-quality paired reads were merged into contigs with PEAR. TRB V, D and J gene segments were assigned to each contig with MiXCR by alignment to reference sequences. To remove sequencing errors, CDR3 sequences were clustered according to base quality and sequence similarity. Shannon entropy, normalized by the natural log of the productive TCR sequence number, served as the measure of diversity. One minus Shannon entropy divided by the natural log of the number of unique clonotypes was used as the definition of clonality. Using the Youden index from ROC curves, the researchers picked the repertoire-metric cut-offs for progression-free survival, and all analyses were carried out in R 3.5.3. TCRdb handled the public reads itself, with Q25 trimming in fastp and clone calling in MiXCR, and kept productive beta chains. Identical CDR3 proteins give one entry, which carries the most common genes and DNA. These V and J calls originate from TCRdb's pipeline instead of the authors' own analysis. Within this sample are about 14,000 distinct CDR3 sequences, with roughly 30% of them counted one time only. Around 15% of the sample belongs to the ten largest clones.

This receptor chain uses TRBV11-2 and TRBJ2-5, and the D gene may be TRBD2, 5 bases matching. This specimen consisted of PBMCs, obtained before or after stereotactic body radiation therapy (not recorded which). This receptor was identified in a donor aged 50 or older with non-small cell lung cancer. The CDR3 region reads CASSLVVVRARKYF. Here is the DNA: TGTGCCAGCAGCTTAGTGGTCGTGAGGGCCCGCAAGTACTTC. With all but the CDR3 taken from the reference TRBV11-2 and TRBJ2-5 genes, the full variable domain is: EAGVAQSPRYKIIEKRQSVAFWCNPISGHATLYWYQQILGQGPKLLIQFQNNGVVDDSQLPKDRFSAERLKGVDSTLKIQPAKLEDSAVYLCASSLVVVRARKYFGPGTRLLVL.